This is a list of T cell receptor beta chains from one sample in a study of T cell responses to AZD1222 COVID-19 vaccine. Profiling relied on immunoSEQ multiplex PCR, and the TCRdb table lists in-frame clones only, not all of them. In the table there are some 99,000 clones, more than 75% of which are singletons. Material: peripheral blood, obtained 28 days after the second AZD1222 dose. These receptors were collected from an adult who received the AZD1222 COVID-19 vaccine. The CDR3 runs from the conserved cysteine through the conserved F or W. The D gene is left open where the match is weak. Expanded clones are given a class, and other clones once, few, many or no size at all.

>TRBV18|TRBD1|TRBJ2-4|.
CASSGQGNIQYF
TGTGCCAGCTCCGGACAGGGAAACATTCAGTACTTC
>TRBV18|.|TRBJ2-7|.
CASSPSQEEQYF
TGTGCCAGCTCACCATCACAGGAGGAGCAGTACTTC
>TRBV6-1|.|TRBJ1-1|.
CASREERGVTEAFF
TGTGCCAGCAGGGAAGAGCGCGGGGTGACTGAAGCTTTCTTT
>TRBV2|TRBD2|TRBJ2-3|.
CASRARGSGITDTQYF
TGTGCCAGCAGGGCCCGGGGTAGCGGGATCACAGATACGCAGTATTTT
>TRBV12-2|.|TRBJ1-5|once
CASRLGMGTPDLTLTYDQPQHF
TGTGCAAGTCGCTTAGGGATGGGGACCCCCGACTTAACTTTAACATATGATCAGCCCCAGCATTTT
>TRBV11-2|.|TRBJ2-1|.
CASSQTSLYNEQFF
TGTGCCAGCAGTCAGACTAGTCTCTACAATGAGCAGTTCTTC
>TRBV11-2|TRBD2|TRBJ2-1|few
CASSKPGLASNEQFF
TGTGCCAGCAGCAAACCGGGACTAGCGTCTAATGAGCAGTTCTTC
>TRBV14|.|TRBJ2-3|.
CASSQDWGSNTDTQYF
TGTGCCAGCAGCCAAGATTGGGGGAGCAACACAGATACGCAGTATTTT
>TRBV12-3/TRBV12-4|.|TRBJ2-7|.
CASSITPAHEQYF
TGTGCCAGCAGTATAACACCCGCCCACGAGCAGTACTTC
>TRBV5-5|.|TRBJ1-2|.
CASSFTGTSNGYTF
TGTGCCAGCAGCTTTACAGGGACTTCGAATGGCTACACCTTC
>TRBV6-5|.|TRBJ1-2|.
CASSRPGKNYGYTF
TGTGCCAGCAGTCGCCCGGGGAAAAACTATGGCTACACCTTC
>TRBV6-2/TRBV6-3|TRBD1|TRBJ1-5|few
CASSWGQGQPQHF
TGTGCCAGCAGTTGGGGACAGGGTCAGCCCCAGCATTTT
>TRBV5-1|.|TRBJ1-2|.
CASSSPRMDSTSDDNYGYTF
TGCGCCAGCAGCTCTCCCCGAATGGACAGCACCTCAGATGATAACTATGGCTACACCTTC
>TRBV6-1|TRBD1|TRBJ1-5|.
CASSEARGQGVGQPQHF
TGTGCCAGCAGTGAAGCCCGAGGACAGGGGGTCGGTCAGCCCCAGCATTTT
>TRBV2|TRBD2|TRBJ2-3|once
CASGSGGNQDTQYF
TGTGCCAGTGGGAGCGGGGGGAACCAAGATACGCAGTATTTT
>TRBV19|TRBD2|TRBJ2-7|.
CASSMTTSRSGLEQYF
TGTGCCAGTAGTATGACGACTAGCCGGTCGGGGCTCGAGCAGTACTTC
>TRBV21-1|.|TRBJ1-6|.
CASTNSQGFNSPLHF
TGTGCCAGCACCAACTCCCAGGGGTTTAATTCACCCCTCCACTTT
>TRBV6-2/TRBV6-3|.|TRBJ1-1|.
CASSTGTYTEAFF
TGTGCCAGCAGTACAGGGACATACACTGAAGCTTTCTTT
>TRBV25-1|TRBD1|TRBJ2-1|.
CASSEGQGKGHEQFF
TGTGCCAGCAGCGAGGGACAGGGGAAGGGCCATGAGCAGTTCTTC
>TRBV6-5|.|TRBJ2-2|.
CASSPLRYTGELFF
TGTGCCAGCAGTCCCCTCAGGTACACCGGGGAGCTGTTTTTT
>TRBV11-2|.|TRBJ1-2|.
CASSLAETLYGYTF
TGTGCCAGCAGCTTAGCCGAGACACTCTATGGCTACACCTTC
>TRBV5-8|TRBD1|TRBJ1-2|.
CASSLWTGNGYTF
TGTGCCAGCAGCTTGTGGACAGGGAATGGCTACACCTTC
>TRBV18|.|TRBJ2-5|once
CASSPNDRAAQETQYF
TGTGCCAGCTCACCAAACGATAGGGCAGCTCAAGAGACCCAGTACTTC
>TRBV30|TRBD1|TRBJ1-1|.
CAWGQGQLEAFF
TGTGCCTGGGGCCAGGGACAGCTCGAAGCTTTCTTT
>TRBV19|.|TRBJ1-1|.
CASILNSRNTEAFF
TGTGCCAGCATCCTGAATAGTCGGAACACTGAAGCTTTCTTT
>TRBV12-5|.|TRBJ2-7|once
CASALGIGEGYEQYF
TGTGCTAGTGCCTTGGGGATAGGGGAAGGCTACGAGCAGTACTTC
>TRBV7-8|TRBD2|TRBJ2-2|.
CAGSGTSGSNTGELFF
TGTGCCGGATCCGGGACTAGCGGTTCGAACACCGGGGAGCTGTTTTTT
>TRBV19|.|TRBJ1-1|.
CASSIGRGGNTEAFF
TGTGCCAGTAGTATAGGAAGGGGAGGGAACACTGAAGCTTTCTTT
>TRBV18|.|TRBJ2-1|.
CASSPPEYNEQFF
TGTGCCAGCTCACCCCCAGAGTACAATGAGCAGTTCTTC
>TRBV6-5|.|TRBJ2-7|.
CASIKEALGEQYF
TGTGCCAGCATAAAAGAGGCCCTAGGCGAGCAGTACTTC
>TRBV24-1|TRBD2|TRBJ2-2|.
CATSDLIRLAGGGTGELFF
TGTGCCACCAGTGATTTGATCAGACTAGCGGGGGGAGGCACCGGGGAGCTGTTTTTT
>TRBV5-1|TRBD2|TRBJ2-5|few
CASSLELAGGETQYF
TGCGCCAGCAGCTTGGAGCTAGCGGGAGGAGAGACCCAGTACTTC
>TRBV24-1|.|TRBJ1-5|.
CATSEGMWDQPQHF
TGTGCCACCAGTGAGGGTATGTGGGATCAGCCCCAGCATTTT
>TRBV6-4|.|TRBJ2-1|.
CASSESPYNEQFF
TGTGCCAGCAGTGAGAGTCCTTACAATGAGCAGTTCTTC
>TRBV6-2/TRBV6-3|.|TRBJ2-5|.
CASSYGGWEQETQYF
TGTGCCAGCAGTTACGGGGGATGGGAGCAAGAGACCCAGTACTTC
>TRBV19|TRBD2|TRBJ2-3|.
CASSIRVRGSHYTQYF
TGTGCCAGTAGTATTCGGGTGCGGGGGAGCCACTATACGCAGTATTTT
>TRBV11-3|TRBD2|TRBJ2-3|.
CASSPGTSGGPTDTQYF
TGTGCCAGCAGCCCCGGGACTAGCGGGGGCCCCACAGATACGCAGTATTTT
>TRBV12-3/TRBV12-4|TRBD1|TRBJ1-2|.
CASSTGTGRGYTF
TGTGCCAGCAGCACCGGGACAGGCCGCGGCTACACCTTC
>TRBV6-4|TRBD1|TRBJ2-1|once
CASSDTDRAGEQFF
TGTGCCAGCAGTGACACGGACAGGGCGGGTGAGCAGTTCTTC
>TRBV27|.|TRBJ1-1|once
CASSLWGHTEAFF
TGTGCCAGCAGTTTATGGGGCCACACTGAAGCTTTCTTT
>TRBV6-5|.|TRBJ1-5|.
CASSLGSLGDQPQHF
TGTGCCAGCAGTTTGGGCAGTTTGGGGGATCAGCCCCAGCATTTT